Reported below is one T cell receptor beta chain. Antigen: not known. The CDR3 covers 13 residues. V gave up 4 bases and J gave up 3 bases, with 10 bases separating them. Germline assignment: CDR1 SEHNR and CDR2 FQNEAQ (reference sequence). Method: immunoSEQ multiplex PCR; TCRdb's copy keeps in-frame clones and lacks some. Counted here are tens of thousands of clones, around 85% occurring once; the ten biggest clones make up about 4.4%. This specimen belongs to a study of immune evolution from preneoplasia to lung adenocarcinoma. Study-wide points: Normal lung had highest clonality; later lesions appeared denser, more diverse. From normal lung to invasive adenocarcinoma, top clone frequencies appeared to decrease.

The specimen was FFPE invasive lung adenocarcinoma tissue. The sequence was collected from a person aged 55 to 75 with lung adenocarcinoma. This chain joins TRBV7-9 and TRBJ2-7, with D possibly being TRBD1 (6 bases). DNA of the CDR3: TGTGCCAGCAGCTCTGGGGACAACTACGAGCAGTACTTC. Its protein product is CASSSGDNYEQYF.